The clone carrying this TCR beta chain has only a few counts. Its antigen remains unidentified. TCRdb reprocessed the reads via MiXCR and lists one record per CDR3 protein. The sample yields about 740,000 distinct CDR3 sequences, roughly 36% seen once. The sample belongs to a study of T cell repertoires in cytomegalovirus infection. Turning to the study itself: It can be stated that public TCR beta signatures indicated CMV infection as well as a matching HLA type. Notes on the study in general: CMV-specific TCR beta clonotypes restricted by HLA-C dominated the ex vivo response.

Sequenced sample: PBMCs. The TCR originated in a human donor in good health (CMV status not recorded). Some clones in this sample may be carry-over from other donors' samples.

CDR3 region: CASSSYQGADEKLFF. In nucleotides, the CDR3 is TGTGCCAGCAGTTCGTATCAGGGGGCGGATGAAAAACTGTTTTTT. V and J are TRBV6-5 and TRBJ1-4; TRBD1 matches 8 bases. V lost 4 bases, J lost 6 bases, and 7 bases stayed unmatched. The CDR3 covers 15 residues. Germline loops: CDR1 MNHEY, CDR2 SVGAGI.